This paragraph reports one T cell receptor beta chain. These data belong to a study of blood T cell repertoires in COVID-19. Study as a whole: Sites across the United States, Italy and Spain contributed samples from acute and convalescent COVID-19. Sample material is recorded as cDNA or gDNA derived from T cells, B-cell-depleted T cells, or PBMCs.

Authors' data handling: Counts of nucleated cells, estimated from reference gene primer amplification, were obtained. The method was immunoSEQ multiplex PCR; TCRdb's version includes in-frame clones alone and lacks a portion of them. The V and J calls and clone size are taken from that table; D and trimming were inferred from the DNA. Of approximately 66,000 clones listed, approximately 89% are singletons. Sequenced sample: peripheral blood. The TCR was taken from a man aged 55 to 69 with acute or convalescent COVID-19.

The CDR3 spells CASSWTSGATGELFF. The CDR3 nucleotides read TGTGCCAGCAGTTGGACTAGCGGAGCAACCGGGGAGCTGTTTTTT. The gene calls are TRBV7-8 and TRBJ2-2; TRBD2 matches at 10 bases. CDR1 and CDR2 (germline): SGHVS, FQNEAQ. J lost 5 bases, V lost 6 bases, and 6 bases had no gene match. The CDR3 has 15 amino acids.